This T cell receptor (beta chain) was identified in a study of blood T cell repertoires in COVID-19. Clones were read by immunoSEQ multiplex PCR, and TCRdb kept only the in-frame ones, dropping some. The sample has 70,000 or so clones, 60% to 85% seen once. V was clipped by 2 bases and J by 4 bases; unmatched bases: 6. The germline CDR1 and CDR2 sequences are SGHRS and YFSETQ. The CDR3 consists of 15 residues. This clone was found once. This chain links TRBV5-1 with TRBJ2-3, with TRBD2 matching over 8 bases. The sequencing input was peripheral blood. The TCR sequence derives from a human donor in a cohort sampled during active COVID-19. In DNA, the CDR3 is TGCGCCAGCAGCTTAGGTCGGGGGGGTTCAGATACGCAGTATTTT. Its translation is CASSLGRGGSDTQYF.